The source of this TCR beta chain is a study of T-cell memory formation after mild COVID-19. TCR alpha and TCR beta cDNA libraries carrying sample barcodes and UMIs came from 5'RACE with constant-segment primers. TCRdb passed the 5' RACE reads through MiXCR, listing each CDR3 protein once. Of hundreds of thousands of distinct CDR3 sequences listed, around 20% are singletons. Germline loops: CDR1 MNHEY, CDR2 SVGEGT. J was trimmed by 4 bases and V by 2 bases; bases with no gene match: 7. CDR3 length equals 16 residues. Only a few counts were recorded for this clonotype. The sequenced sample was PBMCs or a T cell subset sorted from them (not recorded which). The chain has TRBV6-2 or TRBV6-3 and TRBJ2-1, with 8 bases fitting TRBD2. The clonotype originates from an adult woman who had mild COVID-19 (a few samples of this study predate the infection). Cell type and time point are not known. Written as DNA, the CDR3 is TGTGCCAGCAGTTACGGTTTAACTAGCGGTTACAATGAGCAGTTCTTC. It yields the protein CASSYGLTSGYNEQFF.